This TCR beta chain was sequenced during a study of blood T cell repertoires in COVID-19 (dated by TCRdb to about 2020). With regard to the full study: The collaborator samples originated in the United States, Italy and Spain and spanned the acute and convalescent phases of COVID-19. A de-identified subject ID, COVID-19 status, age in years and sex were almost always included in the sample metadata. Where HLA class I and class II types were available, the types were taken from metadata supplied by the sample provider, not from assay-based typing. The samples were drawn from the first 160 participants of the ongoing ImmuneRACE study and from 1,254 subjects provided by 6 global collaborators. The repertoires were released in a freely available public database intended as a resource for research on the immune response to SARS-CoV-2. The material from the prospective study consisted of cDNA or gDNA derived from T cells, B-cell-depleted T cells, or PBMCs. Subjects who had been exposed to COVID-19, were actively infected with it, or had recovered from it provided the deeply sampled blood TCRbeta repertoires that made up the dataset.

In Seattle, one collaborating source enrolled patients while the infection was active and tracked those patients longitudinally over the course of disease. Whole blood was collected in K2EDTA tubes by collaborating institutions according to the institutions' own protocols. For TCRbeta analysis, collaborators shipped samples as frozen whole blood, isolated PBMCs, or DNA extracted from either of those sample types. The CDR3 measures 14 amino acids from cysteine to phenylalanine. The read is trimmed to its CDR3 DNA, 42 bases read in frame from base 1. V and J are trimmed by 5 bases and 0 bases, and the gene matches miss 4 bases of the junction. The germline V gene (reference sequence) gives CDR1 as MNHEY and CDR2 as SMNVEV. Details on this clone: There is no known antigen for this receptor. Nothing much larger sits one base from this clone, and base qualities are not available.

The immunoSEQ Assay, a bias-controlled multiplex PCR, was used to amplify TCRbeta CDR3 regions from genomic DNA. As for how the authors treated the data: The number of nucleated cells in each sample was estimated from the amplification of reference gene primers within the assay. To quantify the absolute abundance of each unique TCRbeta CDR3 rearrangement, sequence reads were collapsed and filtered. For each sample, productive Simpson clonality was calculated as the square root of Simpson's diversity index across productive rearrangements. TCRdb provides this immuneACCESS table in a form limited to in-frame rearrangements. Some clones are lacking; in checked studies, under half of them reflect an unresolved V gene, and why the rest are absent is not known. V, J and clone size are those of that table, while D and trimming were read from the DNA. The sample records about 250,000 clones, 80% to 95% of which are singletons. The ten top clones hold 0.8% to 0.95% of the sample.

Broad study findings and their caveats: The amount of clinical and demographic metadata varied by source and participant and was provided uncurated.

The rearrangement combines TRBV27 with TRBJ2-7, and 7 junction bases match TRBD1. Material: peripheral blood. This TCR was sampled from a man aged 25-40 years with COVID-19, enrolled during active disease. The CDR3 has the sequence CASSQWDSSYEQYF. The DNA reads as follows: TGTGCCAGCAGTCAATGGGACAGCTCCTACGAGCAGTACTTC.